These 9 T cell receptor beta chains were sequenced from one sample in a study of blood T cell repertoires in COVID-19. The assay was immunoSEQ multiplex PCR, and TCRdb's table has in-frame clones only and misses some. Among about 83,000 clones listed, 86% were seen once. Sequenced material: peripheral blood. The receptor source for this set is a woman aged 80 or older in a cohort sampled during active or convalescent COVID-19.

V usage is TRBV6-5 and J usage is TRBJ2-2; the match to TRBD2 covers 7 bases. Per the germline V gene, CDR1 is MNHEY and CDR2 is SVGAGI. Losses at the gene ends were 2 bases for V and 6 bases for J; bases not matched to a gene: 3. The length of the CDR3 is 14 residues. The CDR3 here is CASSYGGVPGELFF. CDR3 coding DNA: TGTGCCAGCAGTTACGGGGGGGTCCCCGGGGAGCTGTTTTTT.

This rearrangement joins TRBV11-2 to TRBJ2-6, with D perhaps matching TRBD2 (6 bases). CDR1 SGHAT and CDR2 FQNNGV come from the germline V gene. The V end was cut by 5 bases, the J end by 2 bases, with 16 bases between. This CDR3 has 17 residues. The DNA of the CDR3 is TGTGCCAGCAGCCTGCCGGGCTGGGGGGCTGGGGCCAACGTCCTGACTTTC. Its protein product is CASSLPGWGAGANVLTF.

The rearrangement links TRBV15 to TRBJ1-2; D might be TRBD1 (5 bases). Germline V gene sequence: CDR1 LNHNV, CDR2 YYDKDF (reference sequence). The CDR3 is 15 amino acids. V was shortened by 1 base and J by 3 bases, with 12 bases between the two germline ends. The CDR3 is CATSRASRGDYGYTF. The CDR3 region has the DNA TGTGCCACCAGCAGAGCGTCAAGGGGCGACTATGGCTACACCTTC.

The CDR3 loop reads CASTWGRTEAFF. CDR3 sequence (DNA): TGTGCCAGTACTTGGGGCAGGACTGAAGCTTTCTTT. The rearrangement joins TRBV19 to TRBJ1-1; D may be TRBD1 (5 bases). This CDR3 contains 12 residues. V was shortened by 7 bases and J by 5 bases, with 11 bases between the two germline ends. CDR1 and CDR2 (germline): LNHDA, SQIVND (reference sequence).

The gene calls are TRBV10-2 and TRBJ1-5; D remains unclear. Germline lookup yields CDR1 WSHSY and CDR2 SAAADI. The CDR3 totals 14 residues. Deletions cut 4 bases from V and 3 bases from J, with 10 bases between. CDR3 DNA sequence: TGCGCCAGCAGTGGGTCGACACTCAATCAGCCCCAGCATTTT. Protein: CASSGSTLNQPQHF.

The chain employs TRBV2 and TRBJ1-4; TRBD1 is a possible D gene (5 bases). V lost 6 bases, J lost 0 bases, and 8 bases lay in between. Germline V gene data show CDR1 as SNHLY and CDR2 as FYNNEI. The CDR3 loop spans 14 amino acids. The CDR3 sequence is CASREQATNEKLFF. DNA of the CDR3: TGTGCCAGCAGGGAACAGGCAACTAATGAAAAACTGTTTTTT.

Only one count was recorded for this clone. V gene TRBV29-1 combines with J gene TRBJ1-2; D not certain. Looked up from germline, CDR1 is SQVTM and CDR2 is ANQGSEA. The germline V and J ends were trimmed by 7 bases and 6 bases, with 12 bases remaining between them. This CDR3 has 11 amino acids. The CDR3 DNA reads TGCAGCGCTGGACGGGGAAATGGCTACACCTTC. This codes for CSAGRGNGYTF.

The rearrangement links TRBV29-1 to TRBJ1-1, with D possibly matching TRBD1 (5 bases). CDR3 length: 11 amino acids. Germline CDR1 SQVTM, CDR2 ANQGSEA. V shed 7 bases and J shed 6 bases, with 12 bases lying between them. CDR3 in DNA: TGCAGCGCCGGGGGGGTCCCTGAAGCTTTCTTT. Translated, it gives CSAGGVPEAFF.

This chain uses TRBV10-1 with TRBJ2-7, with 9 bases matching TRBD1. V shed 3 bases, J shed 4 bases, and the junction held 4 bases outside the gene matches. The germline gives CDR1 WNHNN, CDR2 SYGVQD (reference sequence). This CDR3 region has 14 residues. The CDR3 spells CASSETGGWYEQYF. The CDR3 nucleotides are TGCGCCAGCAGTGAAACAGGGGGCTGGTACGAGCAGTACTTC.